These 19 T cell receptor beta chains were sequenced from one sample in a study of blood T cell repertoires in COVID-19. Produced via immunoSEQ multiplex PCR; TCRdb's table is partial and in-frame only. The table has tens of thousands of clones, more than 80% seen once; the top ten hold about 1.5%. Sequenced sample: peripheral blood. These TCRs come from an elderly woman with acute or convalescent COVID-19.

This chain uses TRBV10-3 with TRBJ2-2; TRBD1 is a possible D gene (6 bases). The ends were cut back, 9 bases at V and 0 bases at J, with 11 bases in the middle. Per the germline V gene, CDR1 is ENHRY and CDR2 is SYGVKD. This CDR3 is built from 14 residues. The CDR3, as DNA: TGTGCCATACGACAGGACCCGAACACCGGGGAGCTGTTTTTT. Translating it yields CAIRQDPNTGELFF.

This sequence joins TRBV19 and TRBJ1-1; TRBD1 might be the D (6 bases). Trimming left V 3 bases short and J 4 bases short, with 12 bases between. Looked up from germline, CDR1 is LNHDA and CDR2 is SQIVND (reference sequence). The CDR3 has 14 amino acids. Here the CDR3 reads CASSIQGTPTEAFF. The CDR3 DNA reads TGTGCCAGTAGTATTCAGGGGACCCCCACTGAAGCTTTCTTT.

This chain joins TRBV5-1 and TRBJ2-3; 8 bases line up with TRBD1. This CDR3 region has 18 residues. The ends lost 6 bases at V and 2 bases at J; junction bases unmatched: 17. Germline V gene sequence: CDR1 SGHRS, CDR2 YFSETQ. The CDR3 nucleotides read TGCGCCAGCAAGCCCACCCTTAGGACAGGGCTGGACACAGATACGCAGTATTTT. Its translation is CASKPTLRTGLDTDTQYF.

The J gene is TRBJ2-7, the V gene TRBV3-1 (or the pseudogene TRBV3-2); D might be TRBD2 (6 bases). V was cut by 4 bases and J by 2 bases, with 12 bases left in between. Germline V CDR1 and CDR2: LGHDT, YNNKEL (reference sequence). CDR3 size: 14 residues. CDR3 DNA: TGTGCCAGCAGCCTCCGTAGCGGCACCTACGAGCAGTACTTC. Protein product: CASSLRSGTYEQYF.

The CDR3 reads CASSATEVYGYTF. The CDR3 coding sequence is TGTGCCAGCAGCGCCACAGAAGTTTATGGCTACACCTTC. V gene TRBV5-4 combines with J gene TRBJ1-2, with D uncertain. The CDR3 totals 13 residues. CDR1 and CDR2 from the germline V gene are SGHNT and YYREEE (reference sequence). V was clipped by 4 bases and J by 5 bases, with 12 bases between them.

The chain is built from TRBV19 and TRBJ2-3, with D possibly TRBD2 on 6 matching bases. V lost 3 bases and J 6 bases, leaving 13 bases between the germline ends. Germline V gives CDR1 LNHDA, CDR2 SQIVND (reference sequence). This CDR3 has 14 amino acids. The CDR3, as DNA: TGTGCCAGTAGTATTGGGCAGGGAGGCGATACGCAGTATTTT. It specifies CASSIGQGGDTQYF.

This clone was observed a few times. This sequence joins TRBV18 and TRBJ2-3; D call uncertain. V was shortened by 3 bases and J by 5 bases, with 12 bases between the two germline ends. The CDR3 has 14 amino acids. Germline CDR1 reads KGHSH; CDR2 reads LQKENI. CDR3 residues: CASSPSNTGDTQYF. The CDR3 DNA reads as TGTGCCAGCTCACCCTCAAACACGGGAGATACGCAGTATTTT.

The V gene is TRBV7-9, the J gene TRBJ1-4; no clear D gene. Germline CDR1 and CDR2: SEHNR and FQNEAQ (reference sequence). This CDR3 has 17 residues. Trimming pared 5 bases from V and 7 bases from J, leaving 23 bases between. The CDR3 nucleotides are TGTGCCAGCAGCCCCGTCGGGTCTGAAGCGACGGGTGAAAAACTGTTTTTT. Amino acids: CASSPVGSEATGEKLFF.

This chain links TRBV25-1 with TRBJ2-3, with 7 bases identical to TRBD1. CDR3 size: 15 residues. V gave up 2 bases and J gave up 1 base; unmatched junction bases: 3. Per germline, CDR1 MGHDK and CDR2 SYGVNS. CDR3 amino acids: CASSETTGGTDTQYF. The CDR3 coding sequence is TGTGCCAGCAGTGAAACTACAGGGGGCACAGATACGCAGTATTTT.

The chain combines TRBV12-3 or TRBV12-4 with TRBJ1-5; the D is unclear. The CDR3 spans 13 residues. With 4 bases removed from V and 2 bases from J, the gap between germline ends came to 6 bases. The CDR3 region has the DNA TGTGCCAGCAGTTCAGGCGGCAATCAGCCCCAGCATTTT. Its translation: CASSSGGNQPQHF.

In its sample, this clone was seen a few times. This chain links TRBV3-1 (or the pseudogene TRBV3-2) with TRBJ2-5; TRBD2 matches 7 bases. Unmatched junction bases numbered 0, after V lost 1 base and J lost 7 bases. CDR1 is LGHDT, CDR2 YNNKEL, per germline (reference sequence). This CDR3 spans 12 amino acids. CDR3: CASSQGEGTQYF. CDR3 in DNA: TGTGCCAGCAGCCAAGGGGAGGGGACCCAGTACTTC.

The V and J genes are TRBV5-1 and TRBJ2-5; TRBD1 is a possible D gene (7 bases). Germline-derived CDR1 and CDR2 are SGHRS and YFSETQ. Trimming removed 4 bases at V and 1 base at J, with 11 bases between. CDR3 length: 14 residues. The CDR3: CASSGGDSQETQYF. The CDR3 DNA is TGCGCCAGCAGCGGCGGGGACAGCCAAGAGACCCAGTACTTC.

V usage is TRBV5-1 and J usage is TRBJ1-4, with D perhaps TRBD1 (6 bases). Germline assignment: CDR1 SGHRS and CDR2 YFSETQ. The V end lost 4 bases, the J end lost 7 bases, and 17 bases lay between the germline ends. The CDR3 is 15 amino acids. CDR3 nucleotide sequence: TGCGCCAGCAGCACTACAGGGATGAGGGGTGAAAAACTGTTTTTT. Translation gives CASSTTGMRGEKLFF.

The genes are TRBV5-1 and TRBJ1-3; D not resolved. The germline gives CDR1 SGHRS, CDR2 YFSETQ. CDR3 size: 17 residues. V lost 0 bases and J lost 0, with 13 bases in between. Here the CDR3 reads CASSLVEGYRSGNTIYF. DNA of the CDR3: TGCGCCAGCAGCTTGGTGGAGGGCTACCGCTCTGGAAACACCATATATTTT.

The chain carries TRBV28 and TRBJ1-2; 7 bases agree with TRBD1. CDR1 MDHEN and CDR2 SYDVKM come from the germline V gene. J lost 3 bases, V lost 7 bases, and 8 bases had no gene match. This CDR3 has 14 residues. CDR3 in amino acids: CASTSPQGDYGYTF. In DNA form, the CDR3 reads TGTGCCAGCACCTCGCCTCAGGGGGACTATGGCTACACCTTC.

The CDR3 protein is CASSYSNPLGTGQGYTF. CDR3 sequence (DNA): TGTGCCAGCAGTTACTCGAACCCCCTCGGGACAGGACAAGGCTACACCTTC. The chain links TRBV6-2 or TRBV6-3 to TRBJ1-2; the match to TRBD1 covers 8 bases. The CDR3 length is 17 residues. CDR1 is MNHEY and CDR2 is SVGEGT in the germline V gene. Unmatched junction bases numbered 14, after V lost 0 bases and J lost 8 bases.

The rearrangement links TRBV29-1 to TRBJ1-2, with 8 bases matching TRBD1. Per the germline V gene, CDR1 is SQVTM and CDR2 is ANQGSEA. V lost 6 bases, J lost 4 bases, and 7 bases stayed unmatched. This CDR3 is built from 13 residues. CDR3 in amino acids: CSVATGQAYGYTF. CDR3 bases: TGCAGCGTGGCAACGGGACAGGCCTATGGCTACACCTTC.

The chain uses TRBV30 and TRBJ1-2; D is ambiguous. V lost 1 base and J 0 bases, leaving 6 bases between the germline ends. This CDR3 is built from 13 residues. Germline loops: CDR1 GTSNPN, CDR2 SVGIG (reference sequence). CDR3 in DNA: TGTGCCTGGAGTGCAGTCGCTAACTATGGCTACACCTTC. Amino acid sequence: CAWSAVANYGYTF.

The gene calls are TRBV5-1 and TRBJ2-7; D ambiguous. Germline lookup yields CDR1 SGHRS and CDR2 YFSETQ. CDR3 length: 14 residues. V lost 0 bases, J lost 0 bases, and 7 bases lay in between. Here the CDR3 reads CASSLDSPSYEQYF. The DNA for the CDR3 is TGCGCCAGCAGCTTGGATAGTCCCTCCTACGAGCAGTACTTC. Supplemented by reference TRBV5-1 and TRBJ2-7, the full variable domain reads KAGVTQTPRYLIKTRGQQVTLSCSPISGHRSVSWYQQTPGQGLQFLFEYFSETQRNKGNFPGRFSGRQFSNSRSEMNVSTLELGDSALYLCASSLDSPSYEQYFGPGTRLTVT.